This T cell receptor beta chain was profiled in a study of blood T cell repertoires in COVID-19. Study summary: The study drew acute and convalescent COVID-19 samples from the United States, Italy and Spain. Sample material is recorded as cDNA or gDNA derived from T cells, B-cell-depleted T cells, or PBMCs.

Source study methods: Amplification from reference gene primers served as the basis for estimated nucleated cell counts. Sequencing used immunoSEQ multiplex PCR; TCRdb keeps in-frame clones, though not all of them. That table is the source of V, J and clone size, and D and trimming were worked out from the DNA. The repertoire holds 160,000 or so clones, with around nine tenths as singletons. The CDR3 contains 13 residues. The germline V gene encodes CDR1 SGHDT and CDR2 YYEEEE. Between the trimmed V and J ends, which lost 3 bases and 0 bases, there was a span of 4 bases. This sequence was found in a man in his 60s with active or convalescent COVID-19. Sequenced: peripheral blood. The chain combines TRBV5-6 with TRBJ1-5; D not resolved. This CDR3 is CASSYSSNQPQHF. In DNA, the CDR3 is TGTGCCAGCAGCTACAGTAGCAATCAGCCCCAGCATTTT.